This note documents a single T cell receptor beta chain sequence. Antigen: not known. Using immunoSEQ multiplex PCR, the repertoire was profiled, and TCRdb retains in-frame clones only, with some absent. The sample holds 78,000 or so clones, more than 75% seen once. This entry is derived from a study of graft-versus-host responses after intestinal transplantation. The overall study: Anti-thymocyte globulin induction, then tacrolimus and steroids for around 3 years, went to all recipients.

Study findings and constraints: There was an association between peak levels of circulating GvH clones and early post-transplant HvG declines.

The CDR3 totals 14 residues. V was cut by 0 bases and J by 4 bases, with 8 bases left in between. Germline assignment: CDR1 MGHRA and CDR2 YSYEKL. The chain is built from TRBV4-1 and TRBJ2-3; no clear D gene. The specimen comprised unstimulated CD8+ T cells sorted from spleen or lymph node cells, sampled before transplant. The sequence was collected from a human donor who was the organ donor for an intestinal transplant. DNA for the CDR3: TGCGCCAGCAGCCAAGATCGGTCACCAGATACGCAGTATTTT. Translated: CASSQDRSPDTQYF.